These 13 T cell receptor beta chains were all obtained from the same sample, sequenced in a study of blood T cells in healthy people across ages. Primers used in a second PCR of about 6 to 12 cycles were a sample-barcoded 5' primer and a J-beta primer mix. TCRdb used MiXCR to reprocess the 5' RACE reads, holding one entry per CDR3 protein. The sample has around 800,000 distinct CDR3 sequences, about 42% seen once; the top ten hold roughly 18%. The sample consisted of blood. The receptors stem from an elderly man in good health.

The chain carries TRBV20-1 and TRBJ1-1; D is unclear. V was trimmed by 3 bases and J by 1 base, leaving 9 bases between them. CDR1 is DFQATT and CDR2 is SNEGSKA in the germline V gene (reference sequence). The CDR3 contains 13 residues. This CDR3 is CSASNEPNTEAFF. In DNA form, the CDR3 reads TGCAGTGCTAGTAACGAGCCGAACACTGAAGCTTTCTTT.

The V call is TRBV3-1, the J call TRBJ2-1; TRBD2 aligns across 10 bases. Trimming cost V 2 bases and J 5 bases; bases outside gene matches: 6. The CDR3 is 16 amino acids. Germline values: CDR1 LGHDT, CDR2 YNNKEL (reference sequence). This CDR3 reads CASSQTSGVNNNEQFF. The CDR3, as DNA: TGTGCCAGCAGCCAAACTAGCGGGGTGAACAACAATGAGCAGTTCTTC.

Of note for this clonotype: At one end, the junction sequence differs from germline, possibly due to a read error. The CDR3: CSVEVGGTQFF. In nucleotides, the CDR3 is TGCAGCGTCGAAGTTGGGGGGACCCAGTTCTTC. The chain uses TRBV29-1 and TRBJ2-1, with D possibly matching TRBD2 (6 bases). In germline, CDR1 is SQVTM, CDR2 ANQGSEA. The CDR3 totals 11 residues.

V and J are TRBV24-1 and TRBJ2-7; TRBD2 matches 8 bases. The CDR3 runs 15 residues. Trimming at V came to 3 bases and at J to 2 bases, leaving 5 bases not matched to a gene. Germline lookup yields CDR1 KGHDR and CDR2 SFDVKD. The CDR3 coding sequence is TGTGCCACCAGTGATCCCACGGGGGGGGCCTACGAGCAGTACTTC. Amino acid sequence: CATSDPTGGAYEQYF.

The table lists this clonotype with a few counts. A much larger clonotype is one base distant, so this may be a read error. This chain uses TRBV5-5 with TRBJ2-5, with TRBD2 matching over 10 bases. With V trimmed by 5 bases and J by 11 bases, 18 bases remained unmatched. From germline, CDR1 is SGHKS and CDR2 YYEKEE (reference sequence). The CDR3 spans 16 residues. The CDR3 region is CASRGIAGGTGNEQYF. The CDR3 nucleotides read TGTGCCAGCAGAGGAATAGCGGGAGGAACGGGTAATGAGCAGTACTTC.

This clonotype showed up many times. This sequence joins TRBV7-2 and TRBJ2-2; a possible D gene is TRBD2 (6 bases). Germline V gene data show CDR1 as SGHTA and CDR2 as FQGNSA. CDR3 length: 16 amino acids. Trimming cost V 1 base and J 0 bases, with 9 bases left between them. CDR3 sequence reads: CASSLVGTSNTGELFF. The DNA for the CDR3 is TGTGCCAGCAGCTTAGTCGGGACTTCGAACACCGGGGAGCTGTTTTTT.

CDR3 protein: CASSNSGAAYEQYF. The CDR3 DNA is TGTGCCAGCAGTAATTCAGGGGCGGCCTACGAGCAGTACTTC. This chain links TRBV28 with TRBJ2-7; tentative D call: TRBD1 (6 bases). This CDR3 comprises 14 residues. The germline gives CDR1 MDHEN, CDR2 SYDVKM. Trimming left V 5 bases short and J 2 bases short, with 13 bases between.

The chain has TRBV6-6 and TRBJ1-5; D is unresolved. Trimming took off 0 bases at V and 1 base at J, with 7 bases between the two ends. The CDR3 sequence is 15 residues long. Germline V gene sequence: CDR1 MNHNY, CDR2 SVGAGI (reference sequence). CDR3 residues: CASSYSVLSNQPQHF. The CDR3 DNA is TGTGCCAGCAGTTACTCTGTCTTAAGCAATCAGCCCCAGCATTTT.

There are many counts of this clonotype. The rearrangement links TRBV5-5 to TRBJ2-4; a possible D gene is TRBD2 (6 bases). CDR3 length: 16 residues. Germline V gene sequence: CDR1 SGHKS, CDR2 YYEKEE (reference sequence). Trimming took 0 bases from V and 0 from J, leaving 10 bases between them. CDR3 amino acids: CASSLGGDIAKNIQYF. In nucleotides, the CDR3 is TGTGCCAGCAGCTTGGGGGGGGATATAGCCAAAAACATTCAGTACTTC.

The chain links TRBV3-1 to TRBJ2-7; D may be TRBD2 (6 bases). From germline, CDR1 is LGHDT and CDR2 YNNKEL (reference sequence). The CDR3 loop spans 13 amino acids. V gave up 5 bases and J gave up 4 bases, with 12 bases separating them. CDR3 sequence: CASSSIGGYEQYF. As DNA, the CDR3 is TGTGCCAGCAGCTCCATTGGAGGGTACGAGCAGTACTTC.

The genes are TRBV5-1 and TRBJ2-7; D uncertain. The CDR3 spans 14 residues. The V end was cut by 6 bases, the J end by 2 bases, with 15 bases between. Germline V gene data show CDR1 as SGHRS and CDR2 as YFSETQ. The CDR3 protein is CASNLVKGPYEQYF. The DNA of the CDR3 is TGCGCCAGCAATTTAGTAAAGGGTCCCTACGAGCAGTACTTC.

With respect to this clonotype: One end of the junction does not line up with germline, which may come from a read error. The V gene is TRBV20-1, the J gene TRBJ2-7, with D tentatively TRBD2 (6 bases). Germline V gene data show CDR1 as DFQATT and CDR2 as SNEGSKA (reference sequence). This CDR3 comprises 14 residues. CDR3 in DNA: TGCAGTGCTAGAGAACCTAGCGTCGGCTACGGGCAGTACTTC. This gives the protein CSAREPSVGYGQYF.

J is TRBJ2-5 and V is TRBV30; TRBD1 aligns across 7 bases. This CDR3 has 13 amino acids. The J segment lost 5 bases and the V segment lost 1 base, leaving 4 bases of the junction unmatched. Germline V gene lookup returns CDR1 GTSNPN and CDR2 SVGIG (reference sequence). CDR3 in amino acids: CAWSAQGVETQYF. CDR3 DNA: TGTGCCTGGAGTGCGCAGGGGGTGGAGACCCAGTACTTC.